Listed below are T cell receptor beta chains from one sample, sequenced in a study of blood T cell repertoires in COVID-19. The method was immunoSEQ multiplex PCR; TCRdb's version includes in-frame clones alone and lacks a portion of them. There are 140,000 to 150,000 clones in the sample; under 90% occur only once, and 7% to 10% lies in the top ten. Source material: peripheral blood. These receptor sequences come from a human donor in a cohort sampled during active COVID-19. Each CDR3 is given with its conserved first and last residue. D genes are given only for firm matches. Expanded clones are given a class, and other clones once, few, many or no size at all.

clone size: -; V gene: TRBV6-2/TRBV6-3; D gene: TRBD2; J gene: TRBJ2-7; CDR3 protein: CASSMSPGLAGVYEQYF; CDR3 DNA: TGTGCCAGCAGTATGTCCCCCGGACTAGCGGGAGTCTACGAGCAGTACTTC
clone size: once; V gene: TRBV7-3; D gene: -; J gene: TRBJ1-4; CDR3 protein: CASSMVGSGKLFF; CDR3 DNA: TGTGCCAGCAGCATGGTGGGGAGTGGAAAACTGTTTTTT
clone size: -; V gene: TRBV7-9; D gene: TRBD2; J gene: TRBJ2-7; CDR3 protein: CASSRPGGRTTYEQYF; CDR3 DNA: TGTGCCAGCAGCCGACCCGGCGGGAGAACAACCTACGAGCAGTACTTC
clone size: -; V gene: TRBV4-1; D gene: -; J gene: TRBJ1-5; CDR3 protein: CASSQRTGTSNQPQHF; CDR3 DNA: TGCGCCAGCAGCCAACGAACCGGGACATCCAATCAGCCCCAGCATTTT
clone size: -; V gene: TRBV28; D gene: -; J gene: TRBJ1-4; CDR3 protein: CASRYRDGFGKLFF; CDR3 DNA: TGTGCCAGCAGATACAGGGACGGTTTCGGAAAACTGTTTTTT
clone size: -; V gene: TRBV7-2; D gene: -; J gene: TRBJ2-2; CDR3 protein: CASSLAGGALNTGELFF; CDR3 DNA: TGTGCCAGCAGCTTAGCAGGAGGGGCCCTGAACACCGGGGAGCTGTTTTTT
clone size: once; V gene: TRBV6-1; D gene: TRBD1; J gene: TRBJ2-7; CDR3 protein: CASSERQGSEQYF; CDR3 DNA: TGTGCCAGCAGTGAACGACAGGGGTCTGAGCAGTACTTC
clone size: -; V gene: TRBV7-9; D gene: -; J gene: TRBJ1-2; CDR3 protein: CASSLIGVNYGYTF; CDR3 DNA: TGTGCCAGCAGCTTAATCGGGGTTAACTATGGCTACACCTTC
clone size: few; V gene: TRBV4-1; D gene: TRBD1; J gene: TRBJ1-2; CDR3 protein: CASSLRDRAGYTF; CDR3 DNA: TGCGCCAGCAGCCTCCGGGACAGGGCTGGCTACACCTTC
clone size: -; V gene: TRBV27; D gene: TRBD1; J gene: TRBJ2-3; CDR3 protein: CASSVRRTGGMTDTQYF; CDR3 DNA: TGTGCCAGCAGTGTACGACGGACAGGGGGCATGACAGATACGCAGTATTTT
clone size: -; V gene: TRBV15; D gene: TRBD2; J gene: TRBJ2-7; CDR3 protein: CATSRKVASGRAWEQYF; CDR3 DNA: TGTGCCACCAGCAGAAAGGTGGCTAGCGGGAGGGCCTGGGAGCAGTACTTC
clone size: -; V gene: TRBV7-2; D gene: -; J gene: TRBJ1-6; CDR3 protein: CASSLQPVGEAYNSPLHF; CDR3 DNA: TGTGCCAGCAGCTTACAGCCAGTCGGAGAAGCCTATAATTCACCCCTCCACTTT
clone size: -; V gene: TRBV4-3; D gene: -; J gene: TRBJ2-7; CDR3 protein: CASSLGRDTVYEQYF; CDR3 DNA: TGCGCCAGCAGCCTAGGAAGGGACACCGTCTACGAGCAGTACTTC
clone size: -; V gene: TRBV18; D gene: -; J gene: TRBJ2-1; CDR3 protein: CASSPIQSYNEQFF; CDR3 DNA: TGTGCCAGCTCACCAATACAGTCCTACAATGAGCAGTTCTTC
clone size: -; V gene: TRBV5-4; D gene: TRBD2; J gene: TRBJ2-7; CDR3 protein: CASRTSGDTYEQYF; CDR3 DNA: TGTGCCAGCAGGACTAGCGGGGACACCTACGAGCAGTACTTC
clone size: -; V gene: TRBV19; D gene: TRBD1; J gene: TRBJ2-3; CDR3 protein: CASSPLPGTGNTDTQYF; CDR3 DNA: TGTGCCAGTAGTCCACTCCCTGGGACAGGTAACACAGATACGCAGTATTTT
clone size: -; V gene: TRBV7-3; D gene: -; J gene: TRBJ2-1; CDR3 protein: CASSLGGAGKQFF; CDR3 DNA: TGTGCCAGCAGCTTAGGGGGGGCAGGCAAGCAGTTCTTC
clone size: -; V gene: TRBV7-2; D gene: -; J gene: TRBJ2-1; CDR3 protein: CASSLEPSSYNEQFF; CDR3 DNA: TGTGCCAGCAGCTTAGAGCCAAGCTCCTACAATGAGCAGTTCTTC
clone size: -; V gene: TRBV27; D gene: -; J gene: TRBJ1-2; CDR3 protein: CASSLSTNSPFYGYTF; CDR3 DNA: TGTGCCAGCAGTTTATCCACAAATTCCCCCTTCTATGGCTACACCTTC
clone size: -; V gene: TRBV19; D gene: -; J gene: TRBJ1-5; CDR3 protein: CASTPGVGRNQPQHF; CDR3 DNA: TGTGCCAGTACTCCTGGAGTTGGGAGGAATCAGCCCCAGCATTTT
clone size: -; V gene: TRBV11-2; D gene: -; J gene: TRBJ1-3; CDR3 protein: CASSLGILSGNTIYF; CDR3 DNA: TGTGCCAGCAGCTTGGGCATCCTCTCTGGAAACACCATATATTTT
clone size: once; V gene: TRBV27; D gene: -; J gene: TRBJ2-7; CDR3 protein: CASSMGGGIGYEQYF; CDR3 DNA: TGTGCCAGCAGTATGGGAGGGGGGATTGGTTACGAGCAGTACTTC
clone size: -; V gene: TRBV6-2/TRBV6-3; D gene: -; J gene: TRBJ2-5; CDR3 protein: CASSYSLVQETQYF; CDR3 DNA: TGTGCCAGCAGTTACTCCCTAGTACAAGAGACCCAGTACTTC
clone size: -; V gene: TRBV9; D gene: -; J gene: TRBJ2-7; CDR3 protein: CASSPRMASPYEQYF; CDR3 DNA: TGTGCCAGCAGCCCAAGAATGGCTAGTCCCTACGAGCAGTACTTC
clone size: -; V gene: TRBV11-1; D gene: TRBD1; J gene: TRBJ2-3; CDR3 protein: CASSLWDRGRDTQYF; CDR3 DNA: TGTGCCAGCAGCTTATGGGACAGGGGGCGAGATACGCAGTATTTT
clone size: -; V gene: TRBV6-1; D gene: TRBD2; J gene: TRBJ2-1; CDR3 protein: CASSENPGLAGGYNEQFF; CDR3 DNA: TGTGCCAGCAGTGAAAACCCGGGACTAGCGGGAGGATACAATGAGCAGTTCTTC
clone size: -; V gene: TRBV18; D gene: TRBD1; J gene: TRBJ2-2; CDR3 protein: CASSQGQGRTGELFF; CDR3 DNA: TGTGCCAGCTCCCAGGGACAGGGGAGGACCGGGGAGCTGTTTTTT
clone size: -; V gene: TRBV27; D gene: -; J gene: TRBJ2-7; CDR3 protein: CASTRQGAGEQYF; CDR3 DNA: TGTGCCAGCACCAGGCAGGGAGCGGGCGAGCAGTACTTC
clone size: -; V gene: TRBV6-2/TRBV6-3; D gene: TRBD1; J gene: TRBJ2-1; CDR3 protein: CASSYSPGQDPYNEQFF; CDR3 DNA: TGTGCCAGCAGTTACTCGCCGGGACAGGACCCTTACAATGAGCAGTTCTTC
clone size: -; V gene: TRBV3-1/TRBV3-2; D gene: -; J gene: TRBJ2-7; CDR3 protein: CASSHLPRVGSYEQYF; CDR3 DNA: TGTGCCAGCAGCCACCTCCCGAGGGTTGGCTCCTACGAGCAGTACTTC
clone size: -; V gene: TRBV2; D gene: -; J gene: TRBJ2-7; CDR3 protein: CASGLARTYEQYF; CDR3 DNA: TGTGCCAGCGGGCTAGCGCGCACCTACGAGCAGTACTTC
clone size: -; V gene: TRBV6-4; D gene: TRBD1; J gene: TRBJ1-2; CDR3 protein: CASSDTRQGGYTF; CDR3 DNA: TGTGCCAGCAGTGACACAAGACAGGGTGGCTACACCTTC
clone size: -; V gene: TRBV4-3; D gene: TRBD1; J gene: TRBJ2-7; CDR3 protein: CASSQDSWQGAFEQYF; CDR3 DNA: TGCGCCAGCAGCCAAGATTCCTGGCAGGGGGCCTTCGAGCAGTACTTC
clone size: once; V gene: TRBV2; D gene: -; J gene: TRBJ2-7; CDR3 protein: CASSRQGEQYF; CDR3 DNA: TGTGCCAGCAGCCGGCAGGGGGAGCAGTACTTC
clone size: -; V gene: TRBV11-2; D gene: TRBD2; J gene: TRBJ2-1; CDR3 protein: CASSLTGLAGAPYNEQFF; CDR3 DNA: TGTGCCAGCAGCTTAACGGGACTAGCGGGAGCCCCCTACAATGAGCAGTTCTTC
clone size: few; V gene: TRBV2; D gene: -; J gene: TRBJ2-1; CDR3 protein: CASRLDMGEQFF; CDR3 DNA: TGTGCCAGCCGACTGGATATGGGTGAGCAGTTCTTC
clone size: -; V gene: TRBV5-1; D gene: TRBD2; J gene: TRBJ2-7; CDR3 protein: CASRPGTRGGEQYF; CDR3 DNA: TGCGCCAGCAGACCCGGGACTAGGGGCGGCGAGCAGTACTTC
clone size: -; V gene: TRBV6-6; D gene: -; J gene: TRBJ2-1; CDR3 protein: CASSLEGVPNEQFF; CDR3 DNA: TGTGCCAGCAGTTTGGAAGGGGTGCCCAATGAGCAGTTCTTC
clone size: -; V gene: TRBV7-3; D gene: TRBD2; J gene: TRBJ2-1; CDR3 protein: CASSLTGGSSYNEQFF; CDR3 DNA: TGTGCCAGCAGCTTAACGGGCGGGAGCTCCTACAATGAGCAGTTCTTC
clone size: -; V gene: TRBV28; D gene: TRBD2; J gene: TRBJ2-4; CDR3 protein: CASSPTRLAGNPFLTKNIQYF; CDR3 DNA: TGTGCCAGCTCCCCGACCAGACTAGCGGGGAACCCTTTTCTTACCAAAAACATTCAGTACTTC
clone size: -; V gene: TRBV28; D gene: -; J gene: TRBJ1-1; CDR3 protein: CASSFSRTEAFF; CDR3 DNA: TGTGCCAGCAGTTTTTCGAGGACTGAAGCTTTCTTT
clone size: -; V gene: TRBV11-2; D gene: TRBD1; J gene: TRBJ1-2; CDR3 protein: CASSMDREAGYTF; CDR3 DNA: TGTGCCAGCAGCATGGACAGGGAGGCTGGCTACACCTTC
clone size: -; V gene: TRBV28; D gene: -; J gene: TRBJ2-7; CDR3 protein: CASSFSGGKYF; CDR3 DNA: TGTGCCAGCAGTTTTAGTGGAGGAAAGTACTTC
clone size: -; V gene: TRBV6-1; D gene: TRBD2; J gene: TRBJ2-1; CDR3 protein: CASSEAAGGVNEQFF; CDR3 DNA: TGTGCCAGCAGTGAAGCTGCGGGAGGGGTCAATGAGCAGTTCTTC
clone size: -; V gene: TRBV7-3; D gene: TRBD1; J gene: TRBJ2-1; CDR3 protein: CASSTGQGHYNEQFF; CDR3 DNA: TGTGCCAGCAGCACGGGACAGGGTCATTACAATGAGCAGTTCTTC
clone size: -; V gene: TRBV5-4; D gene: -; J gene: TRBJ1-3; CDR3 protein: CASSSGRDSGNTIYF; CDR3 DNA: TGTGCCAGCAGCTCCGGACGGGACTCTGGAAACACCATATATTTT
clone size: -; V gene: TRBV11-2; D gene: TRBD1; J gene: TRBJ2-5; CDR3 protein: CASSPDRGETQYF; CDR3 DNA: TGTGCCAGCAGCCCCGACAGGGGTGAGACCCAGTACTTC
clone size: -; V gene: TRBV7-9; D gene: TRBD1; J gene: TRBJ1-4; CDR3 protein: CASSWGQAYNEKLFF; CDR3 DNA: TGTGCCAGCAGCTGGGGACAGGCGTATAATGAAAAACTGTTTTTT
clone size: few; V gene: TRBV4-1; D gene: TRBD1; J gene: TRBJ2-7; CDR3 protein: CASSQERQGDYEQYF; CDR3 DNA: TGCGCCAGCAGCCAAGAACGACAGGGGGACTACGAGCAGTACTTC
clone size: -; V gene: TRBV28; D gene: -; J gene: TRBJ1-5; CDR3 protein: CASITATQPQHF; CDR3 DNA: TGTGCCAGCATCACAGCCACACAGCCCCAGCATTTT